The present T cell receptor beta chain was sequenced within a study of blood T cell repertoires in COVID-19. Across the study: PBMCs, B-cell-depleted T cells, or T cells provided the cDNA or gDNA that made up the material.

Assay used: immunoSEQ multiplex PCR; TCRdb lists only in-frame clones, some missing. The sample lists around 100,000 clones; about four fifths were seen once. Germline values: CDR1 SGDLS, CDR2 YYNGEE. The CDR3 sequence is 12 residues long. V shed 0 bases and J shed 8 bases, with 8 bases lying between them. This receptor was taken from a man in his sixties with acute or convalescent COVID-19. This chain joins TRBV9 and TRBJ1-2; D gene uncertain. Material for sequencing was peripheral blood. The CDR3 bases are TGTGCCAGCAGCGTAGCGGGTAGGGGCTACACCTTC. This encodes CASSVAGRGYTF.